These T cell receptor beta chains were read from a single sample in a study of OX40 agonist ivuxolimab in advanced cancers. Clones were read by immunoSEQ multiplex PCR, and TCRdb kept only the in-frame ones, dropping some. In the table there are around 82,000 clones, roughly 89% of which are singletons. The material sequenced was CD4+ or CD8+ T cells sorted from blood, taken in a trial of the OX40 agonist ivuxolimab. These TCRs come from an adult with an advanced solid tumor such as melanoma, head and neck, liver or kidney cancer. Both conserved end residues are part of each CDR3. The order of the fields is D gene, J gene, V gene, clone size, CDR3 DNA, CDR3 protein. A D gene is named only where the DNA matches it firmly. Size is omitted from some rows. Given values are once, few, many or a class for expanded clones.

>TRBD2|TRBJ2-1|TRBV5-4|NA
TGTGCCAGCAGCTTGTGGACTAGTGGGGATGAGCAGTTCTTC
CASSLWTSGDEQFF
>NA|TRBJ2-7|TRBV6-5|NA
TGTGCCAGCAGCCCTTACGGACGAGCCGATTACGAGCAGTACTTC
CASSPYGRADYEQYF
>TRBD2|TRBJ2-1|TRBV6-1|NA
TGTGCCAGCGGGACCTCTAGCGGGGTTTACAATGAGCAGTTCTTC
CASGTSSGVYNEQFF
>TRBD1|TRBJ1-1|TRBV9|NA
TGTGCCAGCAGCGTAGAGGGGGCTTTCACTGAAGCTTTCTTT
CASSVEGAFTEAFF
>NA|TRBJ2-7|TRBV7-8|NA
TGTGCCAGCAGCCCAGACTACGAGCAGTACTTC
CASSPDYEQYF
>NA|TRBJ2-7|TRBV27|NA
TGTGCCAGCAGTTTTGGCAGATACTCCTACGAGCAGTACTTC
CASSFGRYSYEQYF
>TRBD1|TRBJ2-7|TRBV4-1|once
TGCGCCAGCAGCCAACTAACAGGGGGCTACGAGCAGTACTTC
CASSQLTGGYEQYF
>NA|TRBJ2-2|TRBV7-9|NA
TGTGCCAGCAGCTTAGGCACGAACACCGGGGAGCTGTTTTTT
CASSLGTNTGELFF
>NA|TRBJ2-2|TRBV19|NA
TGTGCCAGTAGTATCCAGGGACCGCAAACCGGGGAGCTGTTTTTT
CASSIQGPQTGELFF
>NA|TRBJ2-3|TRBV7-9|NA
TGTGCCAGCAGCTCGGAACGCACAGATACGCAGTATTTT
CASSSERTDTQYF
>TRBD2|TRBJ2-3|TRBV7-3|NA
TGTGCCAGCAGCTCAACGACTAGCTCCAAACCACCCCTCCACACAGATACGCAGTATTTT
CASSSTTSSKPPLHTDTQYF
>NA|TRBJ2-6|TRBV6-1|NA
TGTGCCAGCAGTGAGCGGCCCGGCGAGGCCGGGGCCAACGTCCTGACTTTC
CASSERPGEAGANVLTF
>NA|TRBJ2-7|TRBV5-4|NA
TGTGCCAGCAGCTTGGTTGGCCAGGGCTACGAGCAGTACTTC
CASSLVGQGYEQYF
>NA|TRBJ1-5|TRBV10-3|NA
TGTGCCATCAGTGTCCAGGGCTACAATAGCAATCAGCCCCAGCATTTT
CAISVQGYNSNQPQHF
>TRBD2|TRBJ2-1|TRBV11-2|NA
TGTGCCAGCAGCTTAGAGGTAGCGGGAGGGTTATATGAGCAGTTCTTC
CASSLEVAGGLYEQFF
>NA|TRBJ2-7|TRBV7-8|once
TGTGCCAGCAGGTCTTCGACACCCGAGCAGTACTTC
CASRSSTPEQYF
>TRBD1|TRBJ1-5|TRBV6-1|few
TGTGCCAGCAGTGAAACAGGGGAAAATCAGCCCCAGCATTTT
CASSETGENQPQHF
>TRBD2|TRBJ2-7|TRBV30|NA
TGTGCCTGCGGCGGCGGGAGGTACGAGCAGTACTTC
CACGGGRYEQYF
>NA|TRBJ2-1|TRBV2|NA
TGTGCCAGCAGTGAAAGGACCTCCCGTAATGAGCAGTTCTTC
CASSERTSRNEQFF
>TRBD1|TRBJ1-1|TRBV29-1|NA
TGCAGCGTTGGCGGGACAGGGGGCATGAACACTGAAGCTTTCTTT
CSVGGTGGMNTEAFF
>TRBD1|TRBJ1-1|TRBV30|NA
TGTGCCTGGAGTAACAGGGGAAGTCCTGAAGCTTTCTTT
CAWSNRGSPEAFF